The sequence of this T cell receptor beta chain was determined in a study of CD8+CD57+ T cells in acquired aplastic anemia. Study-wide results and caveats: Over 25 CD8+ CDR3 sequences occurred in both the patients and the controls.

This clonotype was seen a few times. Its cognate antigen is unknown. All patients picked for sequencing had shown, by flow cytometry, an expansion of CD8+CD57+ cells. The CDR3 totals 13 residues. Per germline, CDR1 KGHDR and CDR2 SFDVKD. V was pared by 4 bases and J by 15 bases, with 8 bases of the junction left unmatched. Researchers used genomic DNA as the template to profile TCR beta VDJ and CDR3. TCRdb analysed the reads with MiXCR anew, one entry per CDR3 protein. The sample holds approximately 190,000 distinct CDR3 sequences, less than 60% seen once. The sequencing sample was made of sorted CD4+, CD8+, or CD8+CD57+ T cells (not recorded which) from PBMCs. V and J are TRBV24-1 and TRBJ2-1; the match to TRBD2 covers 10 bases. The sequence derives from a human donor with aplastic anemia. The CDR3 DNA follows: TGTGCCACCAGTGAGAATAGCGGGAGGCCGAGGTTCTTC. Translating it yields CATSENSGRPRFF.